This TCR beta chain was obtained from a study of CD8 T cells in Susac syndrome. CDR1 is SQVTM and CDR2 is ANQGSEA in the germline V gene. V was cut by 7 bases and J by 7 bases, with 16 bases left in between. This CDR3 is 12 amino acids long. With regard to this clonotype: The antigen remains undetermined.

RNA totalling roughly 0.5 to 1 ug underwent reverse transcription with random hexamers. TCRdb independently ran MiXCR on the immunoSEQ multiplex PCR reads; one entry per CDR3 protein. The repertoire consists of about 150,000 distinct CDR3 sequences, with around 95% occurring once and the leading ten covering about 0.15%. Study-wide results and caveats: The study acknowledged a relatively small number of individuals in its TCR sequencing and HLA analysis.

This TCR came from a human donor with multiple sclerosis. The chain joins TRBV29-1 to TRBJ1-1; D remains unclear. Sequencing input: CD8+ T cells from PBMCs. The DNA for the CDR3 is TGCAGCGCTGTGACTAGTGAAGGTGAAGCTTTCTTT. Translation: CSAVTSEGEAFF.